Each of the 3 T cell receptor beta chains below was sequenced from the same sample in a study of T and B cells in COVID-19 patients. TRB was amplified from roughly 250-500 ng of blood genomic DNA. TRB rearrangements were amplified by multiplex PCR with BIOMED2 TRB-A/B primers. One entry per CDR3 protein, called by TCRdb with MiXCR from the multiplex PCR reads. The table lists under 6,000 distinct CDR3 sequences, 25% to 30% of them singletons. The sample taken for sequencing was blood. Receptor source: a human donor with active COVID-19.

This clonotype is termed medium-sized. The rearrangement joins TRBV12-3 or TRBV12-4 to TRBJ2-7; either TRBD1 or TRBD2 may fit D (5 bases each). The CDR3 spans 14 residues. Trimming stripped 5 bases from V and 0 bases from J, with 11 bases between. The CDR3, as DNA: TGTGCCAGCAGTCCCCGGGGCGGCTCCTACGAGCAGTACTTC. Its protein is CASSPRGGSYEQYF.

In regard to this clonotype: A read error may be the cause here, since a much bigger clone is one base away. In DNA, the CDR3 is TGTGCCAGCAGTTTATATAAGGGGTGCTATGGCTACACCTTC. The encoded protein is CASSLYKGCYGYTF. The chain combines TRBV27 with TRBJ1-2, with D possibly being TRBD1 (5 bases). Per the germline V gene, CDR1 is MNHEY and CDR2 is SMNVEV (reference sequence). This CDR3 has 14 residues. V dropped 1 base and J dropped 4 bases, with 10 bases sitting between them.

The chain links TRBV10-3 to TRBJ2-6; 9 bases align to TRBD1. CDR3 length equals 18 residues. Germline V gene lookup returns CDR1 ENHRY and CDR2 SYGVKD. V shed 6 bases and J 4 bases; nucleotides not matched to a gene: 13. This CDR3 reads CAISTSSGQGFGANVLTF. CDR3 DNA: TGTGCCATCAGCACAAGCTCGGGACAGGGCTTCGGGGCCAACGTCCTGACTTTC.